These 14 T cell receptor beta chains came from one sample sequenced in a study of cytomegalovirus exposure and HLA in healthy donors. 60 Vbeta and 13 Jbeta primers were used in PCR. The protocol was immunoSEQ multiplex PCR, while the TCRdb copy is restricted to in-frame clones and leaves out a portion. This sample carries 70,000 to 90,000 clones, 75% of them seen once, and the ten largest clones take roughly 2.2%. Sequencing input: PBMCs. These receptors all come from a man aged 40-50 years in good health and CMV-seronegative.

This clone was counted a few times. The V and J genes are TRBV9 and TRBJ1-1; no clear D gene. Germline V gene sequence: CDR1 SGDLS, CDR2 YYNGEE. This CDR3 has 15 amino acids. V was shortened by 0 bases and J by 1 base, with 10 bases between the two germline ends. CDR3: CASSVGALGNTEAFF. CDR3 nucleotide sequence: TGTGCCAGCAGCGTAGGGGCTTTAGGGAACACTGAAGCTTTCTTT. Full variable domain (remainder filled in from reference TRBV9 and TRBJ1-1): DSGVTQTPKHLITATGQRVTLRCSPRSGDLSVYWYQQSLDQGLQFLIQYYNGEERAKGNILERFSAQQFPDLHSELNLSSLELGDSALYFCASSVGALGNTEAFFGQGTRLTVV.

The chain carries TRBV5-1 and TRBJ2-7; the D gene is possibly TRBD2 (5 bases). The CDR3 contains 16 residues. Deletions cut 5 bases from V and 0 bases from J, with 18 bases between. The germline V gene has CDR1 SGHRS and CDR2 YFSETQ. In DNA, the CDR3 is TGCGCCAGCAGTCCTAGCCCGGGCCGTAGCTCCTACGAGCAGTACTTC. It is translated as CASSPSPGRSSYEQYF.

The gene calls are TRBV11-2 and TRBJ2-3, with D uncertain. V shed 5 bases and J shed 3 bases, with 9 bases lying between them. Germline CDR1 reads SGHAT; CDR2 reads FQNNGV. CDR3 length: 13 residues. The CDR3 DNA follows: TGTGCCAGCAGCCTATCTCTGACAGATACGCAGTATTTT. Its protein product is CASSLSLTDTQYF.

The rearrangement links TRBV4-2 to TRBJ1-4; possible D gene TRBD1, 6 bases. This CDR3 has 19 residues. Trimming took 1 base from V and 0 from J, leaving 18 bases between them. The germline V gene encodes CDR1 LGHNA and CDR2 YNFKEQ. DNA for the CDR3: TGTGCCAGCAGCCAAGGTCTATCAGGGGTTAAATCAACTAATGAAAAACTGTTTTTT. Translated: CASSQGLSGVKSTNEKLFF.

In this sample, this clone turned up a few times. The rearrangement links TRBV9 to TRBJ2-7, with 13 nucleotides matching TRBD2. V gave up 3 bases and J gave up 1 base; unmatched junction bases: 4. Germline V lookup: CDR1 SGDLS, CDR2 YYNGEE. The CDR3 sequence is 16 residues long. The CDR3 sequence is CASSGGTSGNSYEQYF. The DNA of the CDR3 is TGTGCCAGCAGCGGGGGGACTAGCGGGAATTCCTACGAGCAGTACTTC.

This clone was counted only a few times. This chain joins TRBV6-1 and TRBJ1-5; D may be TRBD1 (6 bases). V was pared by 5 bases and J by 7 bases, with 12 bases between. This CDR3 is built from 13 residues. Germline V gene data show CDR1 as MNHNS and CDR2 as SASEGT. CDR3: CASSPTGRQPQHF. CDR3 DNA: TGTGCCAGCAGTCCCACAGGGCGCCAGCCCCAGCATTTT.

The chain recombines TRBV7-9 with TRBJ2-1; tentatively, D is TRBD1 (5 bases). The CDR3 is made up of 14 amino acids. Germline V lookup: CDR1 SEHNR, CDR2 FQNEAQ (reference sequence). V lost 1 base and J lost 7, with 11 bases in between. CDR3 region: CASSLGVRGNEQFF. The CDR3 DNA follows: TGTGCCAGCAGCTTAGGGGTTAGGGGAAATGAGCAGTTCTTC.

The chain combines TRBV10-3 with TRBJ2-1; D may be TRBD1 (6 bases). The germline gives CDR1 ENHRY, CDR2 SYGVKD. The CDR3 covers 16 residues. Trimming removed 4 bases from V and 3 bases from J, with 16 bases in between. The CDR3 DNA is TGTGCCATCAGTGTGTTACCGGGACAAGGCTACAATGAGCAGTTCTTC. It specifies CAISVLPGQGYNEQFF.

The chain carries TRBV29-1 and TRBJ1-5, with D possibly TRBD1 on 5 matching bases. Between the trimmed V and J ends, which lost 6 bases and 2 bases, there was a span of 8 bases. Germline V lookup: CDR1 SQVTM, CDR2 ANQGSEA. This CDR3 spans 12 amino acids. This chain's CDR3 is CSVQGGNQPQHF. CDR3 sequence (DNA): TGCAGCGTGCAGGGTGGCAATCAGCCCCAGCATTTT.

This sequence joins TRBV19 and TRBJ1-2, with 7 bases lining up with TRBD1. With 4 bases clipped from V and 5 bases from J, the junction kept 10 bases outside the gene matches. The CDR3 runs 15 residues. Germline-derived CDR1 and CDR2 are LNHDA and SQIVND (reference sequence). CDR3 DNA: TGTGCCAGTAGTACTTCTGGGACAGCCCTTTATGGCTACACCTTC. It translates to CASSTSGTALYGYTF.

The V and J genes are TRBV6-1 and TRBJ1-2; TRBD1 might be the D (6 bases). The CDR3 runs 18 residues. Trimming removed 3 bases from V and 4 bases from J, with 24 bases in between. The germline CDR1 and CDR2 sequences are MNHNS and SASEGT. The CDR3 coding sequence is TGTGCCAGCAGTGACAACGGCAGGGGCCGCCCGATCTTCTATGGCTACACCTTC. Its translation: CASSDNGRGRPIFYGYTF.

V and J are TRBV5-1 and TRBJ2-1, with D tentatively TRBD1 (6 bases). The CDR3 sequence is 15 residues long. Germline V lookup: CDR1 SGHRS, CDR2 YFSETQ. The V gene lost 4 bases and the J gene lost 7 bases, with 18 bases spanning the gap. The DNA for the CDR3 is TGCGCCAGCAGCAGGGGGATAGCTCCTAGTAATGAGCAGTTCTTC. It yields the protein CASSRGIAPSNEQFF.

The chain joins TRBV6-6 to TRBJ1-2, with 8 bases lining up with TRBD1. The CDR3 spans 14 residues. Germline CDR1 is MNHNY and CDR2 is SVGAGI (reference sequence). With V trimmed by 11 bases and J by 6 bases, 14 bases remained unmatched. Here the CDR3 DNA reads TGTGCCGTCCAAGGACAGGGATTAATTGATGGCTACACCTTC. This encodes CAVQGQGLIDGYTF.

The chain is built from TRBV6-1 and TRBJ2-2, with TRBD2 matching 13 bases. The germline V gene encodes CDR1 MNHNS and CDR2 SASEGT. The CDR3 has 17 amino acids. Losses at the gene ends were 4 bases for V and 4 bases for J; bases not matched to a gene: 6. CDR3 amino acids: CASSGTSGGRGTGELFF. The CDR3 DNA reads TGTGCCAGCAGTGGGACTAGCGGGGGTAGGGGCACCGGGGAGCTGTTTTTT.